The 15 T cell receptor beta chains given below trace back to one sample, sequenced in a study of blood T cell repertoires in COVID-19. The data were produced by immunoSEQ multiplex PCR, yet TCRdb's version contains in-frame clones alone and is incomplete. This sample has some 360,000 clones, with 70% to 90% found just once. The sample taken for sequencing was peripheral blood. These receptors all come from a woman aged 60-70 years with COVID-19, enrolled during active disease.

J is TRBJ2-3 and V is TRBV3-1 (or the pseudogene TRBV3-2); TRBD2 matches at 7 bases. V lost 4 bases to trimming and J lost 2 bases; unmatched junction nucleotides: 3. There are 14 residues in the CDR3. From germline, CDR1 is LGHDT and CDR2 YNNKEL (reference sequence). DNA of the CDR3: TGTGCCAGCAGCCGCGGGGGACCCACAGATACGCAGTATTTT. Amino acid sequence: CASSRGGPTDTQYF.

This clone appeared a single time. This chain uses TRBV11-2 with TRBJ1-1; no clear D gene. With 3 bases removed from V and 8 bases from J, the gap between germline ends came to 10 bases. CDR1 and CDR2 (germline): SGHAT, FQNNGV. The CDR3 runs to 12 residues. The CDR3 DNA is TGTGCCAGCAGCTTCCCTACCCCAGAAGCTTTCTTT. This translates into CASSFPTPEAFF.

This clone was found a few times. The gene calls are TRBV5-5 and TRBJ1-5; a weak D match, TRBD1 (6 bases). The V gene's germline CDR1 is SGHKS and CDR2 YYEKEE (reference sequence). CDR3 length: 16 amino acids. The ends were cut back, 4 bases at V and 0 bases at J, with 14 bases in the middle. CDR3 sequence reads: CASSTLGGDSNQPQHF. The CDR3 DNA reads TGTGCCAGCAGCACCTTAGGGGGGGATAGCAATCAGCCCCAGCATTTT.

V and J are TRBV2 and TRBJ1-2, with D uncertain. Germline V gives CDR1 SNHLY, CDR2 FYNNEI. V gave up 2 bases and J gave up 2 bases, with 9 bases separating them. CDR3 length: 14 amino acids. CDR3 protein: CASSELGVNYGYTF. DNA for the CDR3: TGTGCCAGCAGTGAACTGGGAGTGAACTATGGCTACACCTTC.

This clone has more than one count but fewer than ten. This chain's CDR3 is CASSRLRDNEQFF. CDR3 nucleotide sequence: TGTGCCAGCAGCCGACTGAGGGACAATGAGCAGTTCTTC. The rearrangement uses TRBV12-3 or TRBV12-4 and TRBJ2-1, with D tentatively TRBD2 (5 bases). Deletions cut 6 bases from V and 5 bases from J, with 11 bases between. The CDR3 totals 13 residues.

The chain combines TRBV5-1 with TRBJ2-7, with 7 bases fitting TRBD1. The CDR3 spans 16 residues. V lost 3 bases, J lost 6 bases, and 15 bases stayed unmatched. Germline CDR1 reads SGHRS; CDR2 reads YFSETQ. The CDR3 spells CASSSGQSIRSGEQYF. In DNA, the CDR3 is TGCGCCAGCAGCTCGGGACAGAGTATACGATCGGGCGAGCAGTACTTC.

This clone was counted between two and nine times. This rearrangement joins TRBV28 to TRBJ1-1, with D unresolved. The V gene lost 7 bases and the J gene lost 0 bases, with 6 bases spanning the gap. The CDR3 totals 12 residues. Germline CDR1 is MDHEN and CDR2 is SYDVKM. In DNA form, the CDR3 reads TGTGCCAGCACCCGGTTGAACACTGAAGCTTTCTTT. This gives the protein CASTRLNTEAFF.

The table lists this clone with a few counts. This chain links TRBV19 with TRBJ2-2; tentative D call: TRBD2 (5 bases). CDR1 is LNHDA and CDR2 is SQIVND in the germline V gene (reference sequence). This CDR3 spans 14 amino acids. Trimming pared 6 bases from V and 3 bases from J, leaving 11 bases between. The CDR3 loop reads CASSRVRDTGELFF. In DNA form, the CDR3 reads TGTGCCAGTAGCCGGGTGCGGGACACCGGGGAGCTGTTTTTT.

This chain connects TRBV28 to TRBJ2-7; TRBD2 aligns across 7 bases. The CDR3 runs 14 residues. J gave up 5 bases and V 7 bases, and 11 bases lay outside the gene matches. Germline CDR1 is MDHEN and CDR2 is SYDVKM. CDR3 in DNA: TGTGCCAGCACCGTCCTGGGAGGGGTTGACGAGCAGTACTTC. Translated: CASTVLGGVDEQYF.

This clone came up once. This chain links TRBV7-6 with TRBJ1-1, with TRBD1 as a possible D gene (6 bases). The CDR3 runs 15 residues. Germline CDR1 SGHVS, CDR2 FNYEAQ. V lost 5 bases, J lost 6 bases, and 19 bases lay in between. CDR3 nucleotide sequence: TGTGCCAGCAGCCAAAGGGGGGGGGATTTCGCTGAAGCTTTCTTT. It encodes CASSQRGGDFAEAFF.

The chain employs TRBV25-1 and TRBJ2-3; 8 bases are a match to TRBD2. V trimming: 4 bases; J trimming: 4 bases; junction bases outside the gene matches: 4. This CDR3 contains 14 residues. Germline V gives CDR1 MGHDK, CDR2 SYGVNS. CDR3 sequence reads: CASSVAGGSDTQYF. The CDR3 nucleotides are TGTGCCAGCAGTGTGGCGGGGGGTTCAGATACGCAGTATTTT.

The chain couples TRBV5-1 to TRBJ1-4, with 8 bases fitting TRBD1. In germline, CDR1 is SGHRS, CDR2 YFSETQ. With V trimmed by 2 bases and J by 2 bases, 5 bases remained unmatched. The CDR3 sequence is 16 residues long. CDR3 nucleotides: TGCGCCAGCAGCTTCTTGACAGGGGTTACTAATGAAAAACTGTTTTTT. This translates into CASSFLTGVTNEKLFF.

The chain links TRBV10-3 to TRBJ2-7; 11 positions match TRBD2. Germline V gene lookup returns CDR1 ENHRY and CDR2 SYGVKD. V shed 2 bases and J 7 bases; nucleotides not matched to a gene: 13. The CDR3 is 17 residues long. CDR3 protein: CAISETTGTSGSREQYF. CDR3 in DNA: TGTGCCATCAGTGAGACAACCGGGACTAGCGGCTCTCGGGAGCAGTACTTC.

The chain combines TRBV7-2 with TRBJ2-3; 7 bases are a match to TRBD2. V gave up 1 base and J gave up 0 bases; unmatched junction bases: 4. Germline V lookup: CDR1 SGHTA, CDR2 FQGNSA. The CDR3 spans 16 residues. This CDR3 is CASSLGAGRSTDTQYF. The CDR3 DNA reads as TGTGCCAGCAGCTTAGGAGCGGGGAGAAGCACAGATACGCAGTATTTT.

The rearrangement joins TRBV19 to TRBJ1-5; perhaps TRBD1 as D (5 bases). The CDR3 has 14 residues. V lost 5 bases and J lost 6, with 14 bases in between. Germline CDR1 reads LNHDA; CDR2 reads SQIVND (reference sequence). CDR3 DNA sequence: TGTGCCAGTAGTGCCAGGGTGGGGGGTCAGCCCCAGCATTTT. Amino acids: CASSARVGGQPQHF.